This record concerns one T cell receptor beta chain sequence. The sample comes from a study of control samples from healthy donors and cancer patients. Profiled with immunoSEQ multiplex PCR; TCRdb holds only in-frame clones, not every one. The repertoire has about 83,000 clones, 75% to 95% of them found once; the top ten carry 15% to 19%. Input material: blood. This TCR was recovered from a man under 40 in good health.

The CDR3 DNA is TGTGCCAGCAGCCCCGACAGGGGGCGAATATACGAGCAGTACTTC. Encoded protein: CASSPDRGRIYEQYF. The rearrangement links TRBV5-4 to TRBJ2-7, with 10 positions matching TRBD1. J was trimmed by 4 bases and V by 4 bases; bases with no gene match: 8. Looked up from germline, CDR1 is SGHNT and CDR2 is YYREEE (reference sequence). This CDR3 region has 15 residues.